A single sample is the source of the 20 T cell receptor beta chains below, sequenced in a study of blood T cell repertoires in COVID-19. The protocol was immunoSEQ multiplex PCR, while the TCRdb copy is restricted to in-frame clones and leaves out a portion. Here the sample spans about 170,000 clones, approximately 91% being singletons. Sequenced sample: peripheral blood. Source of these receptors: a man aged 18 to 30 with COVID-19, enrolled during active disease.

This chain joins TRBV4-1 and TRBJ1-6, with D uncertain. Germline V gene data show CDR1 as MGHRA and CDR2 as YSYEKL. The V gene lost 4 bases and the J gene lost 9 bases, with 13 bases spanning the gap. CDR3 length: 14 residues. In nucleotides, the CDR3 is TGCGCCAGCAGCCTCGGACTGGGAGGTTCACCCCTCCACTTT. Protein: CASSLGLGGSPLHF.

The chain links TRBV13 to TRBJ2-7, with 10 positions matching TRBD2. Germline V lookup: CDR1 PRHDT, CDR2 FYEKMQ (reference sequence). Trimming took 0 bases from V and 0 from J; bases not matched to a gene: 2. The CDR3 covers 16 residues. For the CDR3, the DNA is TGTGCCAGCAGCTTAGGTCCTAGCGGGGGCTCCTACGAGCAGTACTTC. It specifies CASSLGPSGGSYEQYF.

J is TRBJ1-2 and V is TRBV30; D not resolved. The CDR3 is made up of 16 amino acids. CDR1 is GTSNPN, CDR2 SVGIG, per germline (reference sequence). V was clipped by 1 base and J by 2 bases, with 17 bases between them. The CDR3 sequence: CAWSGSARVVNYGYTF. CDR3 bases: TGTGCCTGGAGTGGATCTGCCCGGGTAGTGAACTATGGCTACACCTTC.

The chain has TRBV5-1 and TRBJ2-2, with TRBD2 matching over 12 bases. The CDR3 consists of 14 residues. The J segment lost 5 bases and the V segment lost 5 bases, leaving 1 base of the junction unmatched. Looked up from germline, CDR1 is SGHRS and CDR2 is YFSETQ. CDR3 loop: CASRLAGGTGELFF. DNA of the CDR3: TGCGCCAGCAGACTAGCGGGAGGTACCGGGGAGCTGTTTTTT.

The V and J genes are TRBV27 and TRBJ2-2, with TRBD2 matching 9 bases. Germline V gene data show CDR1 as MNHEY and CDR2 as SMNVEV (reference sequence). The V segment lost 3 bases and the J segment 0 bases; nucleotides outside the gene matches: 2. The CDR3 contains 16 residues. The CDR3 nucleotides read TGTGCCAGCAGTTTCGGACTAGCGTCGAACACCGGGGAGCTGTTTTTT. Protein: CASSFGLASNTGELFF.

The V call is TRBV28, the J call TRBJ2-3; D remains ambiguous. The germline V and J ends were trimmed by 0 bases and 5 bases, with 18 bases remaining between them. CDR1 is MDHEN, CDR2 SYDVKM, per germline. CDR3 length: 17 residues. Written as DNA, the CDR3 is TGTGCCAGCAGTTTATGGGGTCGGGTTGGTAGTAGAGATACGCAGTATTTT. Its translation: CASSLWGRVGSRDTQYF.

V and J are TRBV2 and TRBJ1-2; D is perhaps TRBD1 (6 bases). CDR3 length: 12 residues. V was shortened by 10 bases and J by 4 bases, with 13 bases between the two germline ends. Germline V gene sequence: CDR1 SNHLY, CDR2 FYNNEI. For the CDR3, the DNA is TGTGCCACCAGGGGAGGAACCTATGGCTACACCTTC. Its protein is CATRGGTYGYTF.

This sequence joins TRBV9 and TRBJ2-7, with D tentatively TRBD2 (5 bases). Germline CDR1 and CDR2: SGDLS and YYNGEE. This CDR3 has 14 amino acids. Between the trimmed V and J ends, which lost 4 bases and 1 base, there was a span of 12 bases. DNA of the CDR3: TGTGCCAGCAGCCCTCTGGAGGTATCCTACGAGCAGTACTTC. As protein: CASSPLEVSYEQYF.

V usage is TRBV19 and J usage is TRBJ1-4; 7 bases map to TRBD1. Germline loops: CDR1 LNHDA, CDR2 SQIVND (reference sequence). V lost 6 bases and J lost 3; bases outside the gene matches: 7. The CDR3 is made up of 15 amino acids. The CDR3 spells CASSPWDSSNEKLFF. CDR3 sequence (DNA): TGTGCCAGTAGCCCCTGGGACAGTTCTAATGAAAAACTGTTTTTT.

The J gene is TRBJ2-1, the V gene TRBV7-3; possibly TRBD1 for D (6 bases). V was shortened by 1 base and J by 6 bases, with 10 bases between the two germline ends. The CDR3 spans 14 residues. Germline V lookup: CDR1 SGHTA, CDR2 FQGTGA. This chain's CDR3 is CASSLNTGSNEQFF. CDR3 in DNA: TGTGCCAGCAGCTTAAATACAGGGAGCAATGAGCAGTTCTTC.

This chain links TRBV29-1 with TRBJ1-1; no reliable D call. CDR3 length: 14 amino acids. CDR1 SQVTM and CDR2 ANQGSEA come from the germline V gene. Deletions cut 2 bases from V and 4 bases from J, with 14 bases between. Here the CDR3 reads CSVENRARGTEAFF. For the CDR3, the DNA is TGCAGCGTTGAAAATAGGGCCCGGGGCACTGAAGCTTTCTTT.

The V call is TRBV10-3, the J call TRBJ2-1; TRBD2 is a possible D gene (5 bases). Germline V CDR1 and CDR2: ENHRY, SYGVKD. The CDR3 is 15 residues long. The V and J ends lost 0 bases and 3 bases respectively, with 9 bases between them. CDR3 amino acids: CAISESREHYNEQFF. In DNA form, the CDR3 reads TGTGCCATCAGTGAGTCACGGGAACACTACAATGAGCAGTTCTTC.

The chain is built from TRBV7-3 and TRBJ2-1; 7 positions agree with TRBD2. Per the germline V gene, CDR1 is SGHTA and CDR2 is FQGTGA. The CDR3 loop spans 15 amino acids. V lost 3 bases and J lost 6; bases outside the gene matches: 8. CDR3 DNA: TGTGCCAGCAGCTTCGCGAGCGGGAAAGCCAATGAGCAGTTCTTC. This sequence encodes CASSFASGKANEQFF.

This clone occurred once. The germline gene is not matched at one end of the junction; a read error may be the cause. The gene calls are TRBV6-5 and TRBJ1-4; 8 nucleotides agree with TRBD1. The CDR3 extends over 16 amino acids. Looked up from germline, CDR1 is MNHEY and CDR2 is SVGAGI. The CDR3 here is CASSYTRTGQGGKLLF. The CDR3 nucleotides are TGTGCCAGCAGTTACACCCGGACAGGGCAAGGAGGAAAACTGCTTTTT.

The CDR3 region has the DNA TGTGCCAGCAGTTCCCGGACAGATACGCAGTATTTT. This sequence encodes CASSSRTDTQYF. V gene TRBV6-5 combines with J gene TRBJ2-3; D is unresolved. Germline-derived CDR1 and CDR2 are MNHEY and SVGAGI. This CDR3 spans 12 amino acids. The germline V and J ends were trimmed by 4 bases and 3 bases, with 5 bases remaining between them.

This sequence joins TRBV28 and TRBJ1-2; 9 nucleotides align to TRBD1. CDR1 MDHEN and CDR2 SYDVKM come from the germline V gene. Trimming at V came to 6 bases and at J to 4 bases, leaving 9 bases not matched to a gene. The CDR3 spans 15 residues. Here the CDR3 DNA reads TGTGCCAGCAGCCCCTGGACAGGGGACGGCTATGGCTACACCTTC. Translation gives CASSPWTGDGYGYTF.

The V call is TRBV14, the J call TRBJ2-7; no clear D. The CDR3 spans 15 residues. In germline, CDR1 is SGHDN, CDR2 FVKESK. V was pared by 0 bases and J by 4 bases, with 13 bases between. The CDR3 region is CASSQDRSGRYEQYF. The CDR3, as DNA: TGTGCCAGCAGCCAAGATAGGAGTGGAAGGTACGAGCAGTACTTC. The full variable domain, completed using reference TRBV14 and TRBJ2-7, is EAGVTQFPSHSVIEKGQTVTLRCDPISGHDNLYWYRRVMGKEIKFLLHFVKESKQDESGMPNNRFLAERTGGTYSTLKVQPAELEDSGVYFCASSQDRSGRYEQYFGPGTRLTVT.

The V and J genes are TRBV18 and TRBJ2-7, with TRBD1 matching over 10 bases. Trimming at V came to 0 bases and at J to 6 bases, leaving 11 bases not matched to a gene. Per germline, CDR1 KGHSH and CDR2 LQKENI. The CDR3 consists of 17 residues. The CDR3 sequence: CASSPPPTGTGAGEQYF. CDR3 DNA: TGTGCCAGCTCACCACCCCCCACCGGGACAGGGGCCGGCGAGCAGTACTTC.

The chain is built from TRBV15 and TRBJ2-1, with 11 bases lining up with TRBD2. The CDR3 loop spans 16 amino acids. V trimming: 3 bases; J trimming: 0 bases; junction bases outside the gene matches: 1. Germline V gene lookup returns CDR1 LNHNV and CDR2 YYDKDF (reference sequence). CDR3 residues: CATSRGLAVSYNEQFF. The DNA of the CDR3 is TGTGCCACCAGCAGGGGACTAGCGGTCTCCTACAATGAGCAGTTCTTC.

This chain joins TRBV28 and TRBJ1-6; maybe TRBD1 (5 bases). Trimming cost V 4 bases and J 6 bases, with 16 bases left between them. Germline CDR1 MDHEN, CDR2 SYDVKM. This CDR3 is built from 16 residues. CDR3 residues: CASSSRDGLFNSPLHF. In nucleotides, the CDR3 is TGTGCCAGCAGTTCGCGGGACGGTCTATTTAATTCACCCCTCCACTTT.